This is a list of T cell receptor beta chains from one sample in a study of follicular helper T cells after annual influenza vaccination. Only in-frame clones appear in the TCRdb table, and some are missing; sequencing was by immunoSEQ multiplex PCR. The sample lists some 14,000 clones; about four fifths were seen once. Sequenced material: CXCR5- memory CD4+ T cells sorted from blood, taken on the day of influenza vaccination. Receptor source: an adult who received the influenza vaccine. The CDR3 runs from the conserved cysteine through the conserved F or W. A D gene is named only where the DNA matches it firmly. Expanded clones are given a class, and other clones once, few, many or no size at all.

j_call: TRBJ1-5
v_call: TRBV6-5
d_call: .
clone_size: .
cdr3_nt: TGTGCCAGCAGTTTCAGCCACAATCAGCCCCAGCATTTT
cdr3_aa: CASSFSHNQPQHF

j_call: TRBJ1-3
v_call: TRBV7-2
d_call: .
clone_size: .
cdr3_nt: TGTGCCAGCAGCCATTCCCTGTTCTCTGGAAACACCATATATTTT
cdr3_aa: CASSHSLFSGNTIYF

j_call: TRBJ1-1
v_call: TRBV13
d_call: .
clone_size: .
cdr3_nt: TGTGCCAGCAGCTTAGAACGGGGAGCCGGCACTGAAGCTTTCTTT
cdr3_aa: CASSLERGAGTEAFF

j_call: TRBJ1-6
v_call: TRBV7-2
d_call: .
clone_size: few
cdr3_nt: TGTGCCAGCAGCTCTAGGGACCGTTTTTGGGATAATTCACCCCTCCACTTT
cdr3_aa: CASSSRDRFWDNSPLHF

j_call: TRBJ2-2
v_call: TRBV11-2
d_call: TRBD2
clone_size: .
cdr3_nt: TGTGCCAGCAGCTTAGGGGGACTAGCGGGGCTAAACACCGGGGAGCTGTTTTTT
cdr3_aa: CASSLGGLAGLNTGELFF

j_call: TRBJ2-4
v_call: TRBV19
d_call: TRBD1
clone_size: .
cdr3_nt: TGTGCCAGTAGCAAAACCGGGACAGGGGCACATAACTCCAAAAACATTCAGTACTTC
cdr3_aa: CASSKTGTGAHNSKNIQYF

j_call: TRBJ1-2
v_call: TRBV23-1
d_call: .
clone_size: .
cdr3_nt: TGCGCCAGCAGTCCAGGACTGAAGAAAGGCTACACCTTC
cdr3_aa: CASSPGLKKGYTF

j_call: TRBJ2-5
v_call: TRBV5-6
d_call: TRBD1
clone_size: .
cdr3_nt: TGTGCCAGCAGCCAACAGGGGGCGAATCGTTACCAAGAGACCCAGTACTTC
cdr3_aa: CASSQQGANRYQETQYF

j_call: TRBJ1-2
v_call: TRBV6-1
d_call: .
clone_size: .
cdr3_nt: TGTGCCAGCAGTGATAAAAGTGGGGGACTGTACCATGGCTACACCTTC
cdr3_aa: CASSDKSGGLYHGYTF

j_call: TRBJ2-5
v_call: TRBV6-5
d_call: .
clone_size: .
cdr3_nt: TGTGCCAGCGCCCAGGTGACCCAGTACTTC
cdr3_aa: CASAQVTQYF

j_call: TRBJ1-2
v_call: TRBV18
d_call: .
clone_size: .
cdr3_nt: TGTGCCAGCTCACCACTGGGGGCGGACTATGGCTACACCTTC
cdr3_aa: CASSPLGADYGYTF

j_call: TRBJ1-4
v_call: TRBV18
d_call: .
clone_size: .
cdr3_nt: TGTGCCAGCTCACCGAATAGGGGCACAACTAATGAAAAACTGTTTTTT
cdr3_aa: CASSPNRGTTNEKLFF

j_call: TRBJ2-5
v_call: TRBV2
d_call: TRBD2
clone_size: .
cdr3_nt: TGTGCCAGCCGCCCGCTCCAGGGACTAGGGAGTCTAATAGAGACCCAGTACTTC
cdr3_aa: CASRPLQGLGSLIETQYF

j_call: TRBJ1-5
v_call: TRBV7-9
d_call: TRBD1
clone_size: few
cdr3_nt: TGTGCCAGCAGCTTAGGAGGGGGCTACAATCAGCCCCAGCATTTT
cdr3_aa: CASSLGGGYNQPQHF

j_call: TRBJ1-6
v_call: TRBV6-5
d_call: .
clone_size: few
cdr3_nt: TGTGCCAGCAGCCGGGATCACCTGTATAGTTCACCCCTCCACTTT
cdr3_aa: CASSRDHLYSSPLHF

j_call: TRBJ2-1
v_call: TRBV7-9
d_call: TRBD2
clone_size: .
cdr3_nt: TGTGCCAGCAGCTTAGTATTCGCTAGCGGGGGGGCAAACAATGAGCAGTTCTTC
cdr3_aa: CASSLVFASGGANNEQFF

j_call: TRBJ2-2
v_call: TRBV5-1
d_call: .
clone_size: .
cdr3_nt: TGCGCCAGCAGCTCCCAGGAAGCCGGGGAGCTGTTTTTT
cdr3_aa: CASSSQEAGELFF

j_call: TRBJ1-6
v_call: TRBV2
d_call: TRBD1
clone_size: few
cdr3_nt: TGTGCCAGCAGGCACGACAGGGGGCCGTGGTCACCCCTCCACTTT
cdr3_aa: CASRHDRGPWSPLHF

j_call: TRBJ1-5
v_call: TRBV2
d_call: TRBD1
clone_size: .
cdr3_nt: TGTGCCAGCAGAAGGACAGGTTGGCAGCCCCAGCATTTT
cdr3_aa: CASRRTGWQPQHF

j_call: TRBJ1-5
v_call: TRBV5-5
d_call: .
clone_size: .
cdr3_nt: TGTGCCAGCAGACCGACCTGGGGAGGTAATCAGCCCCAGCATTTT
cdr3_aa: CASRPTWGGNQPQHF

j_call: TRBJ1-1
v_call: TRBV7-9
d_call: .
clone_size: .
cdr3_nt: TGTGCCAGCACCTCCGAGTTGAACACTGAAGCTTTCTTT
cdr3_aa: CASTSELNTEAFF

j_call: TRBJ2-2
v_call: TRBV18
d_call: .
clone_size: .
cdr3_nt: TGTGCCAGCTCACCACGATTAGAGACCGGGGAGCTGTTTTTT
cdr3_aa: CASSPRLETGELFF

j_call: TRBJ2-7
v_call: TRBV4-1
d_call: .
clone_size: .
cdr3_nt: TGCGCCAGCAGCCAAGTGGGGGGAATCCTCTCCTACGAGCAGTACTTC
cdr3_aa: CASSQVGGILSYEQYF

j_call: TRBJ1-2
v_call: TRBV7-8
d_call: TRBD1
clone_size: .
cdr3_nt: TGTGCCAGCAGCTCAAGGACAGGGAGAACTAACTATGGCTACACCTTC
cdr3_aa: CASSSRTGRTNYGYTF

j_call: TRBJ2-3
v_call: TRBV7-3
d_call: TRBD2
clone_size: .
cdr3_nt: TGTGCCAGCAGCTTAACGGTGCTCGGCGGGGGAACGGCAGATACGCAGTATTTT
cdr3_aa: CASSLTVLGGGTADTQYF

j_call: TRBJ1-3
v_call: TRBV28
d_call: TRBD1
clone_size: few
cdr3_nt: TGTGCCAGCAGGAGGGGACAGGGCTCTGGAAACACCATATATTTT
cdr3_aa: CASRRGQGSGNTIYF

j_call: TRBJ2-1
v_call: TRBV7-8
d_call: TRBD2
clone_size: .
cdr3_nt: TGTGCCAGCAGCCGAAGCGGGGGACTCTACAATGAGCAGTTCTTC
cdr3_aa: CASSRSGGLYNEQFF

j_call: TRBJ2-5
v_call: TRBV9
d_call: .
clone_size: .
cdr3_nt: TGTGCCAGCAGCGCTAACAGGGCCCAAGAGACCCAGTACTTC
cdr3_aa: CASSANRAQETQYF